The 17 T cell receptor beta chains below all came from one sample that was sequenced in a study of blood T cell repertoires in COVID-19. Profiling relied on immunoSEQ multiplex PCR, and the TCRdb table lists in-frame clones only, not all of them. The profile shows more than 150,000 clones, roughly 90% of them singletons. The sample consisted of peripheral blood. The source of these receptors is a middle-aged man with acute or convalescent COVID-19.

CDR3 bases: TGCGCCAGCAGCTTGGGGACTAGCGGGATCACAGATACGCAGTATTTT. Its protein product is CASSLGTSGITDTQYF. This chain connects TRBV5-1 to TRBJ2-3; 12 nucleotides line up with TRBD2. Germline V lookup: CDR1 SGHRS, CDR2 YFSETQ. V lost 0 bases to trimming and J lost 2 bases; unmatched junction nucleotides: 1. The CDR3 loop spans 16 amino acids.

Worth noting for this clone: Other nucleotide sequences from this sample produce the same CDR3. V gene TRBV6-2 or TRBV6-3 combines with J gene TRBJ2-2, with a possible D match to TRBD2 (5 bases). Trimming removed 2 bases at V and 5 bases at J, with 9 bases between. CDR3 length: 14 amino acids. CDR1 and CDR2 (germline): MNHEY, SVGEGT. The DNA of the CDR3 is TGTGCCAGCAGTTACGGGAGTTATACCGGGGAGCTGTTTTTT. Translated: CASSYGSYTGELFF.

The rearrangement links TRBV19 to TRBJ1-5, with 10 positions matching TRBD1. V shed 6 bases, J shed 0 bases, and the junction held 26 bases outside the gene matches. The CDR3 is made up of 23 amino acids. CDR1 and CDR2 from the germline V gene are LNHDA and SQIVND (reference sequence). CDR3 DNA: TGTGCCAGTAGCCTACGACACTCCTTTTTCCGGGACAGGGGAAACCATAGCAATCAGCCCCAGCATTTT. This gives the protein CASSLRHSFFRDRGNHSNQPQHF.

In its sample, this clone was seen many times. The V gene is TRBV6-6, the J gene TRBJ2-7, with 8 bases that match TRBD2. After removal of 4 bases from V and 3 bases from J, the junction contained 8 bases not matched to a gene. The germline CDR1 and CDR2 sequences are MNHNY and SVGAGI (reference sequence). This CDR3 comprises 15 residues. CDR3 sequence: CASSSTRGGIYEQYF. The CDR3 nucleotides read TGTGCCAGCAGTTCAACTCGGGGGGGCATCTACGAGCAGTACTTC.

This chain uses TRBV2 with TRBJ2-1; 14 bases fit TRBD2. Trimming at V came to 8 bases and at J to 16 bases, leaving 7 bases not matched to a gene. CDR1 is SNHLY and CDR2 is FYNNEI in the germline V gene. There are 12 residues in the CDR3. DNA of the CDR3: TGTGCCAGCGGACCCGGGACTAGCGGGAGTTTCTTC. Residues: CASGPGTSGSFF.

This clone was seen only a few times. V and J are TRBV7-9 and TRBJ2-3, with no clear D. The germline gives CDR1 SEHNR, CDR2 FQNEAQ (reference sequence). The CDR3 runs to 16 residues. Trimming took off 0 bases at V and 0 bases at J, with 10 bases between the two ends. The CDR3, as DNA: TGTGCCAGCAGCTTAGCTTCAGGTTATAGCACAGATACGCAGTATTTT. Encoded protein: CASSLASGYSTDTQYF.

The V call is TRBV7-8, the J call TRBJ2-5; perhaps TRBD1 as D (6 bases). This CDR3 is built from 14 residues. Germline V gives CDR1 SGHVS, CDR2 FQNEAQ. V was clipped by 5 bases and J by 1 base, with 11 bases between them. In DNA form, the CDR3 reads TGTGCCAGCAGCCCTAGGGACACCCAAGAGACCCAGTACTTC. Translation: CASSPRDTQETQYF.

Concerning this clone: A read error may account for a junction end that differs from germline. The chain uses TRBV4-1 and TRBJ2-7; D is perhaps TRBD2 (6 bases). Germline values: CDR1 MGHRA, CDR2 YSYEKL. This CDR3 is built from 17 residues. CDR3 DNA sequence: TGCGCCAGCACCCAAGTATGGGTGGGGCGGGGCTCCTACGAGCAGTACTTC. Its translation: CASTQVWVGRGSYEQYF.

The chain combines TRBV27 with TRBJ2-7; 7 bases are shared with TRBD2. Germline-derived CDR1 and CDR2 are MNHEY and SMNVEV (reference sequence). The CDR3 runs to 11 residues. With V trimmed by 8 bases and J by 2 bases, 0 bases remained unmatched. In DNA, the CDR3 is TGTGCCAGCGGGGGGGCCTACGAGCAGTACTTC. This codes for CASGGAYEQYF.

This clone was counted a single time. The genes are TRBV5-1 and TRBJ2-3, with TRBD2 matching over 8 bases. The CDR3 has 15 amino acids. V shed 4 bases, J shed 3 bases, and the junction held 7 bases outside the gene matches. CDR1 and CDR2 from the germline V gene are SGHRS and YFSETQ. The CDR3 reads CASSPGGGRTDTQYF. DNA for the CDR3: TGCGCCAGCAGCCCCGGGGGGGGGAGGACAGATACGCAGTATTTT.

Here the CDR3 reads CASIRDRNFQGGYTF. CDR3 nucleotide sequence: TGTGCCAGCATCCGGGACAGAAACTTTCAGGGGGGCTACACCTTC. V is TRBV5-8 and J is TRBJ1-2; 7 bases are a match to TRBD1. Germline assignment: CDR1 SGHTS and CDR2 YDEGEE. V trimming: 6 bases; J trimming: 8 bases; junction bases outside the gene matches: 16. The CDR3 is 15 residues long.

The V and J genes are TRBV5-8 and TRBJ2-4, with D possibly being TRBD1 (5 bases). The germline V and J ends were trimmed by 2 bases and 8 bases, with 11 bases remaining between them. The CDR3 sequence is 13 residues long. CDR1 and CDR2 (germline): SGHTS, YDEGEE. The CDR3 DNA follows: TGTGCCAGCAGCTTTTCAGGGTTGTACATTCAGTACTTC. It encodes CASSFSGLYIQYF.

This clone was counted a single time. Here the CDR3 reads CASKSGTGTGELFF. The CDR3 region has the DNA TGTGCCAGTAAGAGCGGGACCGGCACCGGGGAGCTGTTTTTT. This chain joins TRBV19 and TRBJ2-2, with TRBD2 identical over 7 bases. The junction had 6 bases not matched to a gene; V was cut back by 7 bases and J by 4 bases. This CDR3 comprises 14 residues. Germline V lookup: CDR1 LNHDA, CDR2 SQIVND (reference sequence).

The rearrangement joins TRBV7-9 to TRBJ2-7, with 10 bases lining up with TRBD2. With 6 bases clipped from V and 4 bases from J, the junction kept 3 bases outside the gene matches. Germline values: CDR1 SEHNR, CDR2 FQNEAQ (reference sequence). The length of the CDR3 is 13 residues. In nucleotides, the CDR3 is TGTGCCAGCAGTAGTAGCGGGGGGTACGAGCAGTACTTC. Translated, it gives CASSSSGGYEQYF.

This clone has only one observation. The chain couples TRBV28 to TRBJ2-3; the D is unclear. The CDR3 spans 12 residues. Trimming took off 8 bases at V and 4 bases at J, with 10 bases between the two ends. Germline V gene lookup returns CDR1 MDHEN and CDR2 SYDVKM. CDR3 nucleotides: TGTGCCAGCGGCTCCTCAGCAGATACGCAGTATTTT. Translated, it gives CASGSSADTQYF.

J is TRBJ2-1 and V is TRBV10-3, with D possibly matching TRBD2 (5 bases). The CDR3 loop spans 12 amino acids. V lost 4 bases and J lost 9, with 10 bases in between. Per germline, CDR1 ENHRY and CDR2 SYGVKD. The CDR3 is CAISALRGEQFF. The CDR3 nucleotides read TGTGCCATCAGTGCACTACGGGGTGAGCAGTTCTTC.

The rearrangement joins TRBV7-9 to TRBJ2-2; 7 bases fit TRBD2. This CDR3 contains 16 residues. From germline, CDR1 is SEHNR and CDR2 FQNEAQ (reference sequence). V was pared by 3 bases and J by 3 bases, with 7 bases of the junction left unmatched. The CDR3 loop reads CASSFAGGSDTGELFF. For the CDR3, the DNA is TGTGCCAGCAGCTTTGCCGGGGGGTCGGACACCGGGGAGCTGTTTTTT.